The 11 T cell receptor beta chains listed next were all sequenced from one sample in a study of T cells after yellow fever vaccination. TCRdb itself ran the 5' RACE reads through MiXCR, one entry per CDR3 protein. The sample carries hundreds of thousands of distinct CDR3 sequences, 18% recorded once. Material: PBMCs, obtained before the yellow fever booster vaccination. Receptors were obtained from a man aged 18-30 years who received the YFV17D yellow fever vaccine.

CDR3 bases: TGCGCCAGCAGCCCGGAGGTATCCTACAATGAGCAGTTCTTC. Amino acids: CASSPEVSYNEQFF. V gene TRBV4-1 combines with J gene TRBJ2-1; the D gene is possibly TRBD2 (5 bases). The V and J ends lost 4 bases and 1 base respectively, with 8 bases between them. The CDR3 is 14 amino acids. Per germline, CDR1 MGHRA and CDR2 YSYEKL.

The chain is built from TRBV11-2 and TRBJ2-3, with 8 bases matching TRBD2. Germline lookup yields CDR1 SGHAT and CDR2 FQNNGV. V shed 0 bases and J 4 bases; nucleotides not matched to a gene: 3. The CDR3 extends over 15 amino acids. For the CDR3, the DNA is TGTGCCAGCAGCTTAGAGCGGGGGGCCTCAGATACGCAGTATTTT. Protein: CASSLERGASDTQYF. The full variable domain, completed using reference TRBV11-2 and TRBJ2-3, is EAGVAQSPRYKIIEKRQSVAFWCNPISGHATLYWYQQILGQGPKLLIQFQNNGVVDDSQLPKDRFSAERLKGVDSTLKIQPAKLEDSAVYLCASSLERGASDTQYFGPGTRLTVL.

The V and J genes are TRBV6-4 and TRBJ1-2, with 7 bases matching TRBD1. This CDR3 contains 13 residues. V lost 6 bases and J lost 6; bases outside the gene matches: 7. CDR1 is MRHNA, CDR2 SNTAGT, per germline. The CDR3 loop reads CASSATGAHGYTF. CDR3 nucleotide sequence: TGTGCCAGCAGCGCCACAGGGGCGCATGGCTACACCTTC.

This chain uses TRBV5-1 with TRBJ2-1; D is possibly TRBD2 (6 bases). V gave up 0 bases and J gave up 3 bases, with 10 bases separating them. The germline CDR1 and CDR2 sequences are SGHRS and YFSETQ. The CDR3 runs 15 residues. CDR3: CASSLARGIYNEQFF. The CDR3 nucleotides are TGCGCCAGCAGCTTGGCTCGGGGGATCTACAATGAGCAGTTCTTC.

V gene TRBV7-6 combines with J gene TRBJ1-1; D is uncertain. Germline V gene data show CDR1 as SGHVS and CDR2 as FNYEAQ. The CDR3 length is 14 residues. The ends were cut back, 4 bases at V and 6 bases at J, with 15 bases in the middle. The CDR3 loop reads CASSSIPDRAEAFF. CDR3 DNA sequence: TGTGCCAGCAGCTCAATCCCGGACCGGGCTGAAGCTTTCTTT. The variable domain in full, completed from reference TRBV7-6 and TRBJ1-1, reads GAGVSQSPRYKVTKRGQDVALRCDPISGHVSLYWYRQALGQGPEFLTYFNYEAQQDKSGLPNDRFSAERPEGSISTLTIQRTEQRDSAMYRCASSSIPDRAEAFFGQGTRLTVV.

This clonotype came up a few times. The rearrangement joins TRBV7-9 to TRBJ2-7; D is ambiguous. The CDR3 covers 14 residues. Germline-derived CDR1 and CDR2 are SEHNR and FQNEAQ (reference sequence). Trimming removed 0 bases from V and 0 bases from J, with 6 bases in between. The CDR3 here is CASSLARHSYEQYF. CDR3 in DNA: TGTGCCAGCAGCTTAGCACGGCACTCCTACGAGCAGTACTTC.

This clonotype was counted a few times. DNA for the CDR3: TGTGCCAGCAGGCGGGGACTAGCAAGCGGGGAGCTGTTTTTT. It specifies CASRRGLASGELFF. The chain has TRBV6-5 and TRBJ2-2; 9 positions match TRBD2. V shed 6 bases and J 7 bases; nucleotides not matched to a gene: 6. This CDR3 is built from 14 residues. Germline CDR1 is MNHEY and CDR2 is SVGAGI.

The V and J genes are TRBV7-2 and TRBJ2-7, with a tentative D call TRBD2 (5 bases). The CDR3 contains 14 residues. Trimming removed 4 bases at V and 4 bases at J, with 14 bases between. The V gene's germline CDR1 is SGHTA and CDR2 FQGNSA. The CDR3 protein is CASSSTRDYYEQYF. The CDR3 nucleotides read TGTGCCAGCAGCTCCACCCGGGATTATTACGAGCAGTACTTC.

V usage is TRBV15 and J usage is TRBJ1-2, with 8 bases aligning to TRBD1. After removal of 0 bases from V and 7 bases from J, the junction contained 4 bases not matched to a gene. The CDR3 sequence is 14 residues long. CDR1 is LNHNV and CDR2 is YYDKDF in the germline V gene (reference sequence). The CDR3 region has the DNA TGTGCCACCAGCAGAGATTCAGGGGGCTCTGGCTACACCTTC. Its protein is CATSRDSGGSGYTF.

The chain uses TRBV5-1 and TRBJ2-1, with no clear D. CDR3 length: 13 residues. Germline CDR1 SGHRS, CDR2 YFSETQ. Trimming removed 0 bases at V and 5 bases at J, with 6 bases between. The DNA for the CDR3 is TGCGCCAGCAGCTTGGTCAGTGACAATGAGCAGTTCTTC. This codes for CASSLVSDNEQFF.

This chain links TRBV5-1 with TRBJ2-5, with 11 bases fitting TRBD1. The junction had 5 bases not matched to a gene; V was cut back by 3 bases and J by 4 bases. The CDR3 is 15 amino acids. CDR1 and CDR2 from the germline V gene are SGHRS and YFSETQ. DNA for the CDR3: TGCGCCAGCAGCTCCGCCGGGACAGGGGGAGAGACCCAGTACTTC. Amino acids: CASSSAGTGGETQYF.